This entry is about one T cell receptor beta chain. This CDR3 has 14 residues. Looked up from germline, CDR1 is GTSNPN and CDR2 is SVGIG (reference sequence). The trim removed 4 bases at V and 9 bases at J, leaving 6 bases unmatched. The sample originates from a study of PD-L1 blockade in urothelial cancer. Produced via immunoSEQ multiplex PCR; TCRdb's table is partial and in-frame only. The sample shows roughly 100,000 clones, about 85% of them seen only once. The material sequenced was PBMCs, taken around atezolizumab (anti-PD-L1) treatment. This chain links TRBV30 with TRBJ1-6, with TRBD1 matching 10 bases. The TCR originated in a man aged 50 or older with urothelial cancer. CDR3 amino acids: CAWTFGQGGSPLHF. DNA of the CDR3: TGTGCCTGGACCTTTGGACAGGGGGGTTCACCCCTCCACTTT.